This TCR beta chain originates from a study of cytomegalovirus exposure and HLA in healthy donors. The study, taken as a whole, reports: Analysis was performed later, and it showed HLA-associated TCR beta chains to be more clonally expanded than equally common others. The study designated some 180 TCR beta chains cytomegalovirus-associated.

Points on this clone: Its antigen is still unknown.

When sampled, the donors appeared nominally healthy, though they likely had unrecorded immune exposures. Germline loops: CDR1 SGHAT, CDR2 FQDESV (reference sequence). With V trimmed by 5 bases and J by 6 bases, 11 bases remained unmatched. The CDR3 sequence is 15 residues long. Researchers ran the PCR with 60 Vbeta and 13 Jbeta primers. The repertoire was sequenced with immunoSEQ multiplex PCR; TCRdb's copy has only in-frame clones and lacks some. This sample has 95,000 to 150,000 clones; around three quarters occur once, and the top ten carry roughly 3.5%. This TCR came from a woman aged 30 to 39 in good health and CMV-seropositive. Sequenced: PBMCs. The chain has TRBV11-1 and TRBJ2-3; 7 nucleotides match TRBD1. CDR3 loop: CASSRSGTAGDTQYF. The DNA of the CDR3 is TGTGCCAGCAGCCGATCGGGGACAGCTGGGGATACGCAGTATTTT.